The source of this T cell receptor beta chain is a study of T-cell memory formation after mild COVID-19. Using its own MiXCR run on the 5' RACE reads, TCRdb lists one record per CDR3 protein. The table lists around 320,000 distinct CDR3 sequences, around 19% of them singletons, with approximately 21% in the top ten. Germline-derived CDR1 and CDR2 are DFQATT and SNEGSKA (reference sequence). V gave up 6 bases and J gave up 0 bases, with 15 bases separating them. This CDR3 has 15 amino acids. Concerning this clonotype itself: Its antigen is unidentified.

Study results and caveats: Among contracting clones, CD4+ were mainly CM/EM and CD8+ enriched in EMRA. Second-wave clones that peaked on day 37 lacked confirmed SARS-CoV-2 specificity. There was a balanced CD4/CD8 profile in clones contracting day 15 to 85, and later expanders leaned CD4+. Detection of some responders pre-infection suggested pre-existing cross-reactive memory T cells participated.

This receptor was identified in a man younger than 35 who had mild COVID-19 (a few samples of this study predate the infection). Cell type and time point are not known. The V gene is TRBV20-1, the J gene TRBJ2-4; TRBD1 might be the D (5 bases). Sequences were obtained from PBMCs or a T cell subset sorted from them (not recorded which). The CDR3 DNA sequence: TGCAGTGCCACAGACAGACTCATAGCCAAAAACATTCAGTACTTC. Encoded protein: CSATDRLIAKNIQYF.